This TCR beta chain was retrieved from a study of shared clonotypes between healthy human individuals. Study-level results: Between four donors, naive CD4 clonotypes were shared at a level of around 5.1%.

CD4+ cell separation produced CD45RA+ naive and CD45RA-negative memory subsets. As regards this clone: Its antigen remains unidentified.

Genomic DNA of each subset was evenly split across several immunoSEQ plates. As processed by the authors: Junction-only sequences produced by ImmunoSEQ had no quality scores, so filtering differed. Generated by immunoSEQ multiplex PCR, the TCRdb table keeps only in-frame clones and is missing some. V and J calls and clone size are those listed in that table; D and trimming were worked out from the DNA. Of 2 million to 2.5 million clones listed, 80% to 95% are singletons. Germline loops: CDR1 GTSNPN, CDR2 SVGIG (reference sequence). Trimming shortened V by 4 bases and J by 6 bases, and 18 bases separated the two germline ends. The CDR3 has 14 amino acids.

The source is a man aged 18 to 30 in good health. Some clones in this sample may be carry-over from other donors' samples. Sequencing used naive CD4+ T cells from PBMCs. Noted subset: CD45RA+ positively selected. This sequence joins TRBV30 and TRBJ2-5, with D perhaps TRBD2 (6 bases). CDR3 coding DNA: TGTGCCTGGATCTCGGACGGAGGGGTTCAGACCCAGTACTTC. Translated, it gives CAWISDGGVQTQYF.